The next 20 T cell receptor beta chains were all read from a single sample in a study of CD8+CD57+ T cells in acquired aplastic anemia. All patients picked for sequencing had shown, by flow cytometry, an expansion of CD8+CD57+ cells. Profiling that covered TCR beta VDJ and CDR3 relied on genomic DNA as its template. MiXCR, applied by TCRdb to the reads, yields one record per CDR3 protein. The sample lists hundreds of thousands of distinct CDR3 sequences, more than 25% occurring once. Material: sorted CD4+, CD8+, or CD8+CD57+ T cells (not recorded which) from PBMCs. These receptors all stem from a human donor with aplastic anemia.

The V gene is TRBV7-6, the J gene TRBJ1-3; the D is unclear. CDR1 and CDR2 from the germline V gene are SGHVS and FNYEAQ. The CDR3 extends over 16 amino acids. V lost 1 base to trimming and J lost 2 bases, with 12 bases between them. CDR3 coding DNA: TGTGCCAGCAGCTTAGAACCCCAGAATCCTGGAAACACCATATATTTT. Its translation: CASSLEPQNPGNTIYF. The variable domain in full, completed from reference TRBV7-6 and TRBJ1-3, reads GAGVSQSPRYKVTKRGQDVALRCDPISGHVSLYWYRQALGQGPEFLTYFNYEAQQDKSGLPNDRFSAERPEGSISTLTIQRTEQRDSAMYRCASSLEPQNPGNTIYFGEGSWLTVV.

Comment on this clonotype: With a much larger clone just one base away, this may be a read error. The rearrangement uses TRBV20-1 and TRBJ1-5; 7 nucleotides match TRBD1. Germline CDR1 and CDR2: DFQATT and SNEGSKA (reference sequence). Trimming removed 3 bases from V and 6 bases from J; junction bases left unmatched: 8. The CDR3 is made up of 14 amino acids. CDR3 region: CSASEQGGSQPQHF. DNA for the CDR3: TGCAGTGCTAGCGAGCAGGGGGGGAGTCAGCCCCAGCATTTT.

The gene calls are TRBV24-1 and TRBJ1-2, with 8 bases that match TRBD1. J lost 1 base, V lost 3 bases, and 6 bases had no gene match. CDR3 length: 16 amino acids. Germline V gene data show CDR1 as KGHDR and CDR2 as SFDVKD. CDR3 DNA sequence: TGTGCCACCAGTGATGAGGACAGGGCCTATAACTATGGCTACACCTTC. It specifies CATSDEDRAYNYGYTF.

This clonotype has more than one count but fewer than ten. CDR3 sequence: CASSIVTGGRETQYF. As DNA, the CDR3 is TGTGCCAGTAGTATAGTCACAGGGGGACGGGAGACCCAGTACTTC. The gene calls are TRBV19 and TRBJ2-5; TRBD1 matches at 8 bases. The junction had 6 bases not matched to a gene; V was cut back by 1 base and J by 5 bases. The CDR3 contains 15 residues. CDR1 and CDR2 (germline): LNHDA, SQIVND (reference sequence).

The chain links TRBV7-9 to TRBJ2-5, with 8 bases matching TRBD1. The CDR3 totals 16 residues. Germline CDR1 SEHNR, CDR2 FQNEAQ (reference sequence). V shed 0 bases, J shed 5 bases, and the junction held 8 bases outside the gene matches. The CDR3 DNA is TGTGCCAGCAGCTTAGCCCGAGACAGGGGTGAGGAGACCCAGTACTTC. It yields the protein CASSLARDRGEETQYF.

In its sample, this clonotype was seen many times. The CDR3, as DNA: TGTGCCAGCAGACCAGACACAGGGGAGGTGGCTGAAGCTTTCTTT. Translating it yields CASRPDTGEVAEAFF. V and J are TRBV2 and TRBJ1-1, with 7 bases identical to TRBD1. The CDR3 consists of 15 residues. Germline values: CDR1 SNHLY, CDR2 FYNNEI. J gave up 6 bases and V 6 bases, and 13 bases lay outside the gene matches.

This clonotype has a handful of counts. This sequence joins TRBV5-4 and TRBJ1-2; no clear D gene. CDR1 is SGHNT, CDR2 YYREEE, per germline (reference sequence). The CDR3 is 14 residues long. Trimming took 4 bases from V and 2 from J, leaving 12 bases between them. CDR3 nucleotide sequence: TGTGCCAGCAGCATTATACAGTTAAACTATGGCTACACCTTC. Translation: CASSIIQLNYGYTF.

Concerning this clonotype itself: A much bigger clone sits one base away, suggesting this may be a read error. CDR3: CASSIPGRAMDEQFF. CDR3 in DNA: TGTGCCAGTAGTATCCCCGGGAGGGCCATGGATGAGCAGTTCTTC. The J gene is TRBJ2-1, the V gene TRBV19, with 8 positions matching TRBD2. The CDR3 length is 15 residues. CDR1 is LNHDA, CDR2 SQIVND, per germline (reference sequence). The V and J ends lost 3 bases and 8 bases, in that order; junction bases with no gene match: 9.

The chain joins TRBV10-1 to TRBJ1-5; a weak D match, TRBD1 (5 bases). The germline V gene encodes CDR1 WNHNN and CDR2 SYGVQD (reference sequence). The CDR3 is 13 amino acids. Trimming left V 4 bases short and J 5 bases short, with 9 bases between. CDR3 sequence: CASSAGVDQPQHF. CDR3 nucleotides: TGCGCCAGCAGTGCGGGGGTGGATCAGCCCCAGCATTTT.

The genes are TRBV14 and TRBJ1-1, with D unclear. This CDR3 spans 13 amino acids. Trimming took 1 base from V and 8 from J, leaving 11 bases between them. Per germline, CDR1 SGHDN and CDR2 FVKESK. CDR3 bases: TGTGCCAGCAGCCAAGTCCAGACGAAGGAAGCTTTCTTT. Its protein is CASSQVQTKEAFF.

This clonotype was seen at least ten times. The rearrangement uses TRBV2 and TRBJ2-7; possible D gene TRBD1, 6 bases. V was clipped by 2 bases and J by 2 bases, with 13 bases between them. The CDR3 is 15 residues long. The germline V gene has CDR1 SNHLY and CDR2 FYNNEI. The DNA of the CDR3 is TGTGCCAGCAGTGAATTCGGGACACCCACCTACGAGCAGTACTTC. This gives the protein CASSEFGTPTYEQYF.

In its sample, this clonotype was seen many times. CDR3 in amino acids: CASSDGMGEGGYTF. CDR3 nucleotides: TGTGCCAGCAGTGATGGGATGGGTGAGGGTGGCTACACCTTC. The chain uses TRBV25-1 and TRBJ1-2; D gene ambiguous. The CDR3 is 14 amino acids. From germline, CDR1 is MGHDK and CDR2 SYGVNS. Trimming shortened V by 3 bases and J by 7 bases, and 15 bases separated the two germline ends.

The rearrangement uses TRBV10-3 and TRBJ1-1; unclear D gene. This CDR3 is 13 amino acids long. Per germline, CDR1 ENHRY and CDR2 SYGVKD. V lost 4 bases to trimming and J lost 5 bases, with 11 bases between them. CDR3 nucleotides: TGTGCCATCAGTGGGAGTTATCAGACTGAAGCTTTCTTT. This translates into CAISGSYQTEAFF.

This clonotype appeared a few times. The chain couples TRBV7-3 to TRBJ1-3; D uncertain. V was cut by 2 bases and J by 2 bases, with 4 bases left in between. The CDR3 extends over 13 amino acids. Germline-derived CDR1 and CDR2 are SGHTA and FQGTGA. CDR3 DNA: TGTGCCAGCAGCTTAGAAGCTGGAAACACCATATATTTT. Protein: CASSLEAGNTIYF.

The CDR3 is CASSLGVAGGRDEQFF. As DNA, the CDR3 is TGTGCCAGCAGCTTAGGAGTAGCGGGGGGCCGGGATGAGCAGTTCTTC. The rearrangement links TRBV11-2 to TRBJ2-1; 10 bases align to TRBD2. The CDR3 has 16 amino acids. Germline V gene lookup returns CDR1 SGHAT and CDR2 FQNNGV. V gave up 1 base and J gave up 8 bases; unmatched junction bases: 8.

In its sample, this clonotype was seen once. CDR3 nucleotide sequence: TGTGCCAGCGGGCGGGACAGGGGAAATCAGCCCCAGCATTTT. It is translated as CASGRDRGNQPQHF. V and J are TRBV2 and TRBJ1-5; 10 bases align to TRBD1. Trimming took 8 bases from V and 4 from J; bases not matched to a gene: 5. The CDR3 is 14 residues long. Germline-derived CDR1 and CDR2 are SNHLY and FYNNEI.

This clonotype was detected many times. The chain is built from TRBV20-1 and TRBJ2-7, with D unclear. The germline CDR1 and CDR2 sequences are DFQATT and SNEGSKA (reference sequence). The CDR3 sequence is 14 residues long. Trimming removed 3 bases from V and 1 base from J, with 13 bases in between. The CDR3 bases are TGCAGTGCTAGGGCCGACCAACAATCCTACGAGCAGTACTTC. This sequence encodes CSARADQQSYEQYF.

This clonotype was picked up many times. The V and J genes are TRBV29-1 and TRBJ1-2, with D possibly being TRBD1 (5 bases). Germline V gene data show CDR1 as SQVTM and CDR2 as ANQGSEA. V lost 7 bases and J lost 0, with 12 bases in between. CDR3 length: 13 residues. CDR3 region: CSGGDISNYGYTF. CDR3 nucleotide sequence: TGCAGCGGGGGGGATATCTCTAACTATGGCTACACCTTC.

This clonotype was detected many times. The J gene is TRBJ1-5, the V gene TRBV2; D gene uncertain. Deletions cut 0 bases from V and 9 bases from J, with 12 bases between. The CDR3 sequence is 14 residues long. CDR1 and CDR2 from the germline V gene are SNHLY and FYNNEI. The CDR3 sequence: CASSEASGKGPQHF. CDR3 DNA: TGTGCCAGCAGTGAAGCGTCTGGGAAGGGGCCCCAGCATTTT. The whole variable domain, filled in from reference TRBV2 and TRBJ1-5, reads EPEVTQTPSHQVTQMGQEVILRCVPISNHLYFYWYRQILGQKVEFLVSFYNNEISEKSEIFDDQFSVERPDGSNFTLKIRSTKLEDSAMYFCASSEASGKGPQHFGDGTRLSIL.

The chain carries TRBV19 and TRBJ1-3; D is uncertain. V lost 3 bases to trimming and J lost 6 bases, with 18 bases between them. CDR3 length equals 16 residues. The germline CDR1 and CDR2 sequences are LNHDA and SQIVND (reference sequence). The CDR3 DNA is TGTGCCAGTAGTATGGTGACAACTATGGGAGAAAACACCATATATTTT. It is translated as CASSMVTTMGENTIYF.